The clone carrying this TCR beta chain turned up a few times. The CDR3 contains 15 residues. V was cut by 2 bases and J by 1 base, with 11 bases left in between. Germline CDR1 MNHNS, CDR2 SASEGT. These data come from a study of cytomegalovirus exposure and HLA in healthy donors. With 60 Vbeta and 13 Jbeta primers, the PCR was carried out. Data came from immunoSEQ multiplex PCR; TCRdb stores just in-frame clones and leaves some out. The sample consists of 150,000 to 200,000 clones, approximately 80% of them appearing once. Input material: PBMCs. The chain combines TRBV6-1 with TRBJ1-2; D remains unclear. This clonotype originated in a man aged 50-60 years in good health and CMV-seropositive. This CDR3 reads CASSEFGGINYGYTF. The CDR3 DNA is TGTGCCAGCAGTGAATTCGGAGGGATTAACTATGGCTACACCTTC.